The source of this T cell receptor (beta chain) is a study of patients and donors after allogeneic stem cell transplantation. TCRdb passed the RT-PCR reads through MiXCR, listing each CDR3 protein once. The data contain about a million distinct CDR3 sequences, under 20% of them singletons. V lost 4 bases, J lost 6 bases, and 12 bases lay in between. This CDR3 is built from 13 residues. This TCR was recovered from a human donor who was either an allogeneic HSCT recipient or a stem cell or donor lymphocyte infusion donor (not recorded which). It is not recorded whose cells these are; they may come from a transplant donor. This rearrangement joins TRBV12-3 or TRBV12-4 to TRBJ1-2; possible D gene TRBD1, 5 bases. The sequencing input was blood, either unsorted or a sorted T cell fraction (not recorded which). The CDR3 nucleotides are TGTGCCAGCAGTTCCGGCCGAGGGGATGGCTACACCTTC. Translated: CASSSGRGDGYTF.